The 25 T cell receptor beta chains below come from one sample, sequenced in a study of identical twins. TCRdb reprocessed the 5' RACE reads via MiXCR and lists one record per CDR3 protein. The top ten clones hold about 3% of a sample with about 470,000 distinct CDR3 sequences, around 24% of them seen once. These data also formed part of another study, on T cells expressing NK-cell markers.

The sample was CD4+ T cells sorted from blood. These receptors were collected from a woman younger than 35 in good health.

This clonotype showed up just a few times. The J gene is TRBJ2-5, the V gene TRBV6-4, with D tentatively TRBD1 (6 bases). The CDR3 has 17 residues. The V gene lost 6 bases and the J gene lost 3 bases, with 23 bases spanning the gap. Looked up from germline, CDR1 is MRHNA and CDR2 is SNTAGT. CDR3 loop: CASSGGVGQRSKETQYF. The CDR3 nucleotides are TGTGCCAGCAGCGGAGGCGTTGGACAGAGGTCAAAAGAGACCCAGTACTTC.

The rearrangement links TRBV5-1 to TRBJ2-5; TRBD1 is a possible D gene (6 bases). V was clipped by 4 bases and J by 3 bases, with 13 bases between them. Germline CDR1 is SGHRS and CDR2 is YFSETQ. The CDR3 length is 14 residues. The CDR3 reads CASSPGPGEETQYF. The CDR3 nucleotides are TGCGCCAGCAGCCCTGGGCCAGGGGAAGAGACCCAGTACTTC.

This clonotype showed up just a few times. This CDR3 is CASSGGMAVNTEAFF. CDR3 DNA: TGCGCCAGCAGCGGGGGGATGGCAGTGAACACTGAAGCTTTCTTT. The chain joins TRBV5-1 to TRBJ1-1; D possibly corresponds to TRBD1 (5 bases). The CDR3 is 15 amino acids. Germline CDR1 and CDR2: SGHRS and YFSETQ. V lost 4 bases to trimming and J lost 0 bases, with 13 bases between them. Variable domain in full (rest from reference TRBV5-1 and TRBJ1-1): KAGVTQTPRYLIKTRGQQVTLSCSPISGHRSVSWYQQTPGQGLQFLFEYFSETQRNKGNFPGRFSGRQFSNSRSEMNVSTLELGDSALYLCASSGGMAVNTEAFFGQGTRLTVV.

The chain recombines TRBV12-3 or TRBV12-4 with TRBJ2-5; D not certain. This CDR3 has 12 residues. Trimming cost V 1 base and J 5 bases, with 5 bases left between them. The CDR3 is CASSLVTETQYF. CDR3 bases: TGTGCCAGCAGTTTAGTAACCGAGACCCAGTACTTC.

There are a few counts of this clonotype. The chain is built from TRBV7-3 and TRBJ2-5, with a weak D call TRBD1 (6 bases). V lost 5 bases and J 4 bases, leaving 11 bases between the germline ends. This CDR3 is built from 13 residues. Looked up from germline, CDR1 is SGHTA and CDR2 is FQGTGA. Written as DNA, the CDR3 is TGTGCCAGCAGCGCCGGGACACGAGAGACCCAGTACTTC. Its protein is CASSAGTRETQYF.

The V call is TRBV20-1, the J call TRBJ2-7; 8 bases match TRBD1. Germline loops: CDR1 DFQATT, CDR2 SNEGSKA (reference sequence). There are 13 residues in the CDR3. J was trimmed by 1 base and V by 6 bases; bases with no gene match: 5. The CDR3 sequence is CSADRGRSYEQYF. CDR3 bases: TGCAGTGCCGACAGGGGAAGGTCCTACGAGCAGTACTTC.

The CDR3 DNA sequence: TGCGCCAGCAGCTTCGTCAGTGGAGAGACCCAGTACTTC. Translated, it gives CASSFVSGETQYF. The chain is built from TRBV5-1 and TRBJ2-5; D gene ambiguous. V was cut by 2 bases and J by 4 bases, with 9 bases left in between. CDR1 SGHRS and CDR2 YFSETQ come from the germline V gene. The CDR3 is 13 residues long. Variable domain in full (rest from reference TRBV5-1 and TRBJ2-5): KAGVTQTPRYLIKTRGQQVTLSCSPISGHRSVSWYQQTPGQGLQFLFEYFSETQRNKGNFPGRFSGRQFSNSRSEMNVSTLELGDSALYLCASSFVSGETQYFGPGTRLLVL.

This clonotype was seen a handful of times. The chain carries TRBV6-2 or TRBV6-3 and TRBJ2-7; D might be TRBD1 (5 bases). The CDR3 consists of 15 residues. CDR1 and CDR2 (germline): MNHEY, SVGEGT. V was trimmed by 1 base and J by 3 bases, leaving 13 bases between them. Written as DNA, the CDR3 is TGTGCCAGCAGTTACTACAGGACCGAGAACTACGAGCAGTACTTC. Residues: CASSYYRTENYEQYF.

The chain couples TRBV18 to TRBJ2-4; 13 nucleotides agree with TRBD2. The V gene's germline CDR1 is KGHSH and CDR2 LQKENI. The trim removed 6 bases at V and 1 base at J, leaving 15 bases unmatched. This CDR3 is 20 amino acids long. The CDR3 coding sequence is TGTGCCAGCTCGCCCACTAGGACTAGCGGGGGTCCTAACGCCAAAAACATTCAGTACTTC. Amino acid sequence: CASSPTRTSGGPNAKNIQYF. The whole variable domain, filled in from reference TRBV18 and TRBJ2-4, reads NAGVMQNPRHLVRRRGQEARLRCSPMKGHSHVYWYRQLPEEGLKFMVYLQKENIIDESGMPKERFSAEFPKEGPSILRIQQVVRGDSAAYFCASSPTRTSGGPNAKNIQYFGAGTRLSVL.

The chain is built from TRBV5-1 and TRBJ2-1; 7 bases line up with TRBD2. Germline V gene data show CDR1 as SGHRS and CDR2 as YFSETQ. The CDR3 spans 14 residues. V shed 0 bases, J shed 8 bases, and the junction held 5 bases outside the gene matches. CDR3 in amino acids: CASSLVRGGDEQFF. The CDR3 DNA reads as TGCGCCAGCAGCTTGGTTCGGGGAGGGGATGAGCAGTTCTTC.

This clonotype has a handful of counts. This chain joins TRBV20-1 and TRBJ2-7; TRBD2 matches 10 bases. The CDR3 runs 15 residues. J was trimmed by 2 bases and V by 6 bases; bases with no gene match: 10. CDR1 is DFQATT and CDR2 is SNEGSKA in the germline V gene (reference sequence). CDR3 nucleotide sequence: TGCAGTGCCCAGGAGGCTAGCGGGGGTACCTACGAGCAGTACTTC. Translation gives CSAQEASGGTYEQYF.

The CDR3 bases are TGTGCCATCAGTGTTCTACTAGCGGGAGGGCCGGACACCGGGGAGCTGTTTTTT. It is translated as CAISVLLAGGPDTGELFF. The V gene is TRBV10-3, the J gene TRBJ2-2, with TRBD2 matching 13 bases. The CDR3 length is 18 residues. Germline V CDR1 and CDR2: ENHRY, SYGVKD. The J segment lost 3 bases and the V segment lost 4 bases, leaving 8 bases of the junction unmatched.

This clonotype occurred a few times. This chain links TRBV20-1 with TRBJ2-7; D unclear. There are 11 residues in the CDR3. CDR1 is DFQATT, CDR2 SNEGSKA, per germline (reference sequence). V lost 3 bases, J lost 3 bases, and 6 bases lay in between. CDR3 amino acids: CSASIGYEQYF. Written as DNA, the CDR3 is TGCAGTGCTAGTATCGGCTACGAGCAGTACTTC.

This rearrangement joins TRBV10-3 to TRBJ2-7; D is ambiguous. The CDR3 runs to 10 residues. V was pared by 7 bases and J by 6 bases, with 7 bases between. The germline V gene has CDR1 ENHRY and CDR2 SYGVKD. The CDR3 here is CAIIAGEQYF. DNA for the CDR3: TGTGCCATCATTGCTGGCGAGCAGTACTTC.

This clonotype showed up many times. The chain couples TRBV5-1 to TRBJ2-7; D may be TRBD1 (5 bases). Germline lookup yields CDR1 SGHRS and CDR2 YFSETQ. The CDR3 has 14 amino acids. The V end lost 0 bases, the J end lost 1 base, and 8 bases lay between the germline ends. The CDR3 here is CASSLGQPSYEQYF. The DNA of the CDR3 is TGCGCCAGCAGCTTGGGACAGCCTTCCTACGAGCAGTACTTC.

The rearrangement links TRBV5-1 to TRBJ2-7; 9 bases agree with TRBD1. With 4 bases clipped from V and 6 bases from J, the junction kept 11 bases outside the gene matches. There are 15 residues in the CDR3. Germline V gene data show CDR1 as SGHRS and CDR2 as YFSETQ. CDR3 coding DNA: TGCGCCAGCAGCCCCCTTCCGGGACAGGGAGGCGAGCAGTACTTC. Amino acid sequence: CASSPLPGQGGEQYF. The full variable domain, in which reference TRBV5-1 and TRBJ2-7 provide the parts outside the CDR3, is KAGVTQTPRYLIKTRGQQVTLSCSPISGHRSVSWYQQTPGQGLQFLFEYFSETQRNKGNFPGRFSGRQFSNSRSEMNVSTLELGDSALYLCASSPLPGQGGEQYFGPGTRLTVT.

This chain joins TRBV5-4 and TRBJ2-1; D gene unclear. V lost 2 bases, J lost 10 bases, and 10 bases lay in between. CDR1 SGHNT and CDR2 YYREEE come from the germline V gene (reference sequence). There are 12 residues in the CDR3. The CDR3 here is CASSFSGGEQFF. CDR3 nucleotides: TGTGCCAGCAGCTTCTCGGGTGGCGAGCAGTTCTTC. Complete variable domain (other parts from reference TRBV5-4 and TRBJ2-1): ETGVTQSPTHLIKTRGQQVTLRCSSQSGHNTVSWYQQALGQGPQFIFQYYREEENGRGNFPPRFSGLQFPNYSSELNVNALELDDSALYLCASSFSGGEQFFGPGTRLTVL.

The chain employs TRBV12-3 or TRBV12-4 and TRBJ2-5, with 7 nucleotides matching TRBD2. The V and J ends lost 1 base and 1 base, in that order; junction bases with no gene match: 3. CDR3 size: 15 residues. DNA for the CDR3: TGTGCCAGCAGTTTAGAAGCGGGGACCCAAGAGACCCAGTACTTC. Protein sequence: CASSLEAGTQETQYF.

This clonotype was found many times. This chain connects TRBV7-9 to TRBJ2-3; D gene unclear. Looked up from germline, CDR1 is SEHNR and CDR2 is FQNEAQ (reference sequence). Trimming took 7 bases from V and 4 from J, leaving 6 bases between them. There are 11 residues in the CDR3. CDR3 DNA sequence: TGTGCCAGCACTTCTTCAGATACGCAGTATTTT. Its translation is CASTSSDTQYF.

This clonotype was seen a handful of times. The chain couples TRBV5-1 to TRBJ2-1; unclear D gene. The V and J ends lost 4 bases and 6 bases respectively, with 14 bases between them. This CDR3 is built from 14 residues. CDR1 is SGHRS, CDR2 YFSETQ, per germline. CDR3 bases: TGCGCCAGCAGCGCTGGCCCCCGGGTCAATGAGCAGTTCTTC. It specifies CASSAGPRVNEQFF. Full variable domain (remainder filled in from reference TRBV5-1 and TRBJ2-1): KAGVTQTPRYLIKTRGQQVTLSCSPISGHRSVSWYQQTPGQGLQFLFEYFSETQRNKGNFPGRFSGRQFSNSRSEMNVSTLELGDSALYLCASSAGPRVNEQFFGPGTRLTVL.

This clonotype has more than one count but fewer than ten. The genes are TRBV6-1 and TRBJ2-2; 10 bases agree with TRBD1. This CDR3 region has 17 residues. The J segment lost 5 bases and the V segment lost 5 bases, leaving 11 bases of the junction unmatched. Germline CDR1 and CDR2: MNHNS and SASEGT. In DNA, the CDR3 is TGTGCCAGCAGTCAACCCAAGACAGGGGGCGAAACCGGGGAGCTGTTTTTT. As protein: CASSQPKTGGETGELFF.

A few counts support this clonotype. The chain carries TRBV5-5 and TRBJ1-1; D is possibly TRBD1 (5 bases). Trimming removed 2 bases from V and 10 bases from J, with 18 bases in between. The CDR3 totals 14 residues. Germline CDR1 reads SGHKS; CDR2 reads YYEKEE (reference sequence). The CDR3 loop is CASSLSLSGVAAFF. CDR3 nucleotides: TGTGCCAGCAGCTTAAGTTTGTCGGGGGTTGCAGCTTTCTTT.

Only a few counts were recorded for this clonotype. The chain is built from TRBV10-3 and TRBJ1-6; TRBD1 matches at 7 bases. V lost 7 bases to trimming and J lost 7 bases; unmatched junction nucleotides: 4. CDR1 and CDR2 (germline): ENHRY, SYGVKD. This CDR3 region has 13 residues. This CDR3 is CAIKATGNSPLHF. For the CDR3, the DNA is TGTGCCATCAAGGCGACAGGGAATTCACCCCTCCACTTT.

The chain joins TRBV6-2 or TRBV6-3 to TRBJ2-7, with D possibly matching TRBD2 (5 bases). There are 14 residues in the CDR3. Germline values: CDR1 MNHEY, CDR2 SVGEGT. V lost 4 bases and J 0 bases, leaving 10 bases between the germline ends. The CDR3 spells CASSWSSGSYEQYF. The CDR3 bases are TGTGCCAGCAGTTGGTCGAGCGGCTCCTACGAGCAGTACTTC.

This clonotype turned up a few times. The chain couples TRBV2 to TRBJ2-7; weak D call: TRBD1 (6 bases). Trimming took 6 bases from V and 6 from J, leaving 12 bases between them. The length of the CDR3 is 12 residues. The germline CDR1 and CDR2 sequences are SNHLY and FYNNEI. The CDR3 sequence: CASSVGQSEQYF. CDR3 sequence (DNA): TGTGCCAGCAGCGTTGGACAGAGCGAGCAGTACTTC. Variable domain in full (rest from reference TRBV2 and TRBJ2-7): EPEVTQTPSHQVTQMGQEVILRCVPISNHLYFYWYRQILGQKVEFLVSFYNNEISEKSEIFDDQFSVERPDGSNFTLKIRSTKLEDSAMYFCASSVGQSEQYFGPGTRLTVT.